The rows below give T cell receptor beta chains drawn from one sample of a study of cytomegalovirus exposure and HLA in healthy donors. Sequenced by immunoSEQ multiplex PCR; TCRdb stores in-frame clones only, minus some. The profile covers about 130,000 clones, with just over 75% appearing a single time and about 1.8% taken by the ten largest. Sequencing was performed on PBMCs. Receptor source: a woman in her fifties or sixties in good health and CMV-seronegative. The CDR3 runs from the conserved cysteine through the conserved F or W. Each record gives: D gene, V gene, J gene, CDR3 protein. A D gene is named only where the DNA matches it firmly.

>TRBD1|TRBV2|TRBJ1-2
CASRDRGDYGYTF
>TRBD2|TRBV6-4|TRBJ2-3
CASSDSISASGSGTQYF
>TRBD2|TRBV10-3|TRBJ2-1
CAISPPGGDEQFF
>NA|TRBV7-8|TRBJ1-4
CASSLWGGTNEKLFF
>TRBD1|TRBV19|TRBJ2-5
CASSDRDRLSQETQYF
>NA|TRBV19|TRBJ2-3
CASSIDDSGTQYF
>NA|TRBV6-5|TRBJ2-3
CAASLSGPSTDTQYF
>NA|TRBV27|TRBJ2-2
CASTSTSRNTGELFF
>NA|TRBV7-8|TRBJ2-3
CASRQTLSRGRIRTDTQYF
>NA|TRBV9|TRBJ2-3
CASSVASGTDTQYF
>TRBD1|TRBV11-1|TRBJ1-4
CASRTGTATNEKLFF
>NA|TRBV9|TRBJ1-1
CASSRGGAAVAFF
>NA|TRBV7-3|TRBJ2-1
CASSPDRKSYNEQFF
>TRBD2|TRBV5-1|TRBJ2-3
CASRGLADNTDTQYF
>NA|TRBV30|TRBJ1-2
CAWREVGYTF
>NA|TRBV27|TRBJ2-2
CASSLATSGAGELFF
>TRBD2|TRBV29-1|TRBJ2-7
CSVEDRGGKDYEQYF
>TRBD1|TRBV4-3|TRBJ1-5
CASSQDLTGGLNQPQHF
>NA|TRBV29-1|TRBJ1-1
CSVEDLAGGESEAFF